What follows are 13 T cell receptor beta chains derived from one specimen sequenced in a study of control samples from healthy donors and cancer patients. Data came from immunoSEQ multiplex PCR; TCRdb stores just in-frame clones and leaves some out. The repertoire has nearly 200,000 clones, 91% of them found once; the top ten carry 1.5% to 2%. Material for sequencing was blood. The receptors were sampled from a man aged 25 to 40 in good health.

This chain uses TRBV6-5 with TRBJ1-5; D is ambiguous. Germline V gene data show CDR1 as MNHEY and CDR2 as SVGAGI. The length of the CDR3 is 14 residues. V was shortened by 0 bases and J by 0 bases, with 3 bases between the two germline ends. DNA for the CDR3: TGTGCCAGCAGTTACTCGGGTAGCAATCAGCCCCAGCATTTT. It codes for CASSYSGSNQPQHF.

The table lists this clone with a few counts. The V call is TRBV11-3, the J call TRBJ1-3; D unresolved. Looked up from germline, CDR1 is SGHNT and CDR2 is YENEEA. Trimming took 0 bases from V and 1 from J, leaving 13 bases between them. The CDR3 runs to 17 residues. The CDR3 protein is CASSLESGGESGNTIYF. CDR3 in DNA: TGTGCCAGCAGCTTAGAGTCGGGTGGTGAGTCTGGAAACACCATATATTTT.

The V call is TRBV11-2, the J call TRBJ2-1, with D possibly being TRBD2 (6 bases). The germline CDR1 and CDR2 sequences are SGHAT and FQNNGV. The V and J ends lost 1 base and 5 bases respectively, with 18 bases between them. The CDR3 has 17 residues. CDR3 in DNA: TGTGCCAGCAGCTTAGCGGGGGTTTATTCGTCCCACAATGAGCAGTTCTTC. Translating gives CASSLAGVYSSHNEQFF.

V and J are TRBV19 and TRBJ2-1; no clear D. V was clipped by 5 bases and J by 5 bases, with 7 bases between them. Germline CDR1 reads LNHDA; CDR2 reads SQIVND (reference sequence). This CDR3 has 12 amino acids. The CDR3 region is CASSLGNNEQFF. In DNA form, the CDR3 reads TGTGCCAGTAGTCTAGGGAACAATGAGCAGTTCTTC.

The V and J genes are TRBV6-5 and TRBJ1-5; D not resolved. The CDR3 has 15 amino acids. Germline CDR1 reads MNHEY; CDR2 reads SVGAGI. Trimming cost V 0 bases and J 4 bases, with 10 bases left between them. CDR3 DNA: TGTGCCAGCAGTTACTCGACCGTCGGGAATCAGCCCCAGCATTTT. It codes for CASSYSTVGNQPQHF.

This chain uses TRBV28 with TRBJ1-2, with D maybe TRBD1 (5 bases). The V gene's germline CDR1 is MDHEN and CDR2 SYDVKM. This CDR3 spans 13 amino acids. Trimming took off 6 bases at V and 2 bases at J, with 10 bases between the two ends. CDR3 sequence: CASRPGGNYGYTF. CDR3 sequence (DNA): TGTGCCAGCAGACCCGGGGGGAACTATGGCTACACCTTC.

The chain links TRBV5-1 to TRBJ2-2; D is unclear. Germline V gene data show CDR1 as SGHRS and CDR2 as YFSETQ. Trimming pared 4 bases from V and 0 bases from J, leaving 4 bases between. The CDR3 has 13 residues. The CDR3 DNA reads as TGCGCCAGCAGCGGACCGAACACCGGGGAGCTGTTTTTT. Translation: CASSGPNTGELFF.

CDR3 loop: CATSRDRITGNTGELFF. As DNA, the CDR3 is TGTGCCACCAGCAGAGATCGCATCACCGGTAACACCGGGGAGCTGTTTTTT. The V gene is TRBV15, the J gene TRBJ2-2; D gene uncertain. This CDR3 is 17 amino acids long. V lost 0 bases to trimming and J lost 2 bases, with 13 bases between them. Germline V gene sequence: CDR1 LNHNV, CDR2 YYDKDF (reference sequence). The complete variable domain, with remaining parts taken from reference TRBV15 and TRBJ2-2, reads DAMVIQNPRYQVTQFGKPVTLSCSQTLNHNVMYWYQQKSSQAPKLLFHYYDKDFNNEADTPDNFQSRRPNTSFCFLDIRSPGLGDTAMYLCATSRDRITGNTGELFFGEGSRLTVL.

This clone was observed a single time. The gene calls are TRBV19 and TRBJ2-7; 13 bases match TRBD2. This CDR3 has 17 residues. The J segment lost 0 bases and the V segment lost 2 bases, leaving 4 bases of the junction unmatched. Germline V gene lookup returns CDR1 LNHDA and CDR2 SQIVND (reference sequence). The CDR3 region has the DNA TGTGCCAGTAGTATACGGACTAGCGGGGGAAGCTCCTACGAGCAGTACTTC. It codes for CASSIRTSGGSSYEQYF.

The chain links TRBV6-5 to TRBJ2-7, with D possibly matching TRBD1 (5 bases). The germline V gene has CDR1 MNHEY and CDR2 SVGAGI. Trimming left V 8 bases short and J 7 bases short, with 9 bases between. This CDR3 comprises 10 residues. The CDR3: CASEAGEQYF. The CDR3 bases are TGTGCCAGCGAAGCAGGGGAGCAGTACTTC.

The V call is TRBV18, the J call TRBJ1-6; 7 bases line up with TRBD1. The V gene end was trimmed by 6 bases and the J gene end by 0 bases; junction bases not matched to a gene: 8. In germline, CDR1 is KGHSH, CDR2 LQKENI. CDR3 size: 17 residues. This CDR3 is CASSQNRGDSYNSPLHF. The CDR3 DNA sequence: TGTGCCAGCTCGCAAAACAGGGGAGACTCCTATAATTCACCCCTCCACTTT.

This chain links TRBV4-2 with TRBJ1-6; tentative D call: TRBD1 (5 bases). The CDR3 contains 17 residues. The V gene's germline CDR1 is LGHNA and CDR2 YNFKEQ. V lost 6 bases and J 0 bases, leaving 15 bases between the germline ends. CDR3 DNA: TGTGCCAGCAGTTCCGAAGGGGCCAGCTCCTATAATTCACCCCTCCACTTT. Amino acid sequence: CASSSEGASSYNSPLHF.

This clone was seen more than once but under ten times. V and J are TRBV4-2 and TRBJ2-7; perhaps TRBD1 as D (6 bases). This CDR3 region has 12 residues. Trimming removed 4 bases from V and 10 bases from J, with 14 bases in between. Germline V gene data show CDR1 as LGHNA and CDR2 as YNFKEQ. The CDR3 DNA sequence: TGTGCCAGCAGCCCAGGACAGCCCAGACAGTACTTC. It specifies CASSPGQPRQYF.